The T cell receptor beta chain under discussion was sequenced for a study of blood T cell repertoires in COVID-19. Across the study: T cells, B-cell-depleted T cells, or PBMCs supplied cDNA or gDNA.

Trimming pared 3 bases from V and 7 bases from J, leaving 15 bases between. Per the germline V gene, CDR1 is ENHRY and CDR2 is SYGVKD. The CDR3 is made up of 14 amino acids. Sequencing used immunoSEQ multiplex PCR; TCRdb keeps in-frame clones, though not all of them. The sample consists of about 180,000 clones, 87% of them appearing once. In this sample, this clone turned up once. Sequencing was performed on peripheral blood. This sequence was found in a woman aged 45-65 years with acute or convalescent COVID-19. The chain couples TRBV10-3 to TRBJ1-1, with D tentatively TRBD1 (6 bases). The CDR3: CAISEMETGVEAFF. The CDR3 DNA sequence: TGTGCCATCAGTGAAATGGAGACAGGTGTTGAAGCTTTCTTT.